This paragraph covers one T cell receptor beta chain sequence. These data are taken from a study of OX40 agonist ivuxolimab in advanced cancers. The CDR3 is 15 amino acids. The V and J ends lost 5 bases and 3 bases respectively, with 16 bases between them. Germline V gene lookup returns CDR1 MDHEN and CDR2 SYDVKM. Sequenced by immunoSEQ multiplex PCR; TCRdb stores in-frame clones only, minus some. The data show roughly 48,000 clones, 84% seen once. The source is an adult with an advanced solid tumor such as melanoma, head and neck, liver or kidney cancer. This chain links TRBV28 with TRBJ1-1; tentative D call: TRBD1 (6 bases). The specimen was CD4+ or CD8+ T cells sorted from blood, collected in a trial of the OX40 agonist ivuxolimab. CDR3 protein: CASSPKGGAHTEAFF. CDR3 DNA sequence: TGTGCCAGCAGTCCAAAGGGGGGGGCTCACACTGAAGCTTTCTTT.